Listed below are T cell receptor beta chains from one sample, sequenced in a study of T cell changes during pregnancy in multiple sclerosis. Repertoires were generated with immunoSEQ multiplex PCR, while TCRdb's copy carries only in-frame clones and drops some. The table records about 36,000 clones, roughly 93% of them present only once. The sample was CD4+ T cells from peripheral blood mononuclear cells, taken in the first trimester of pregnancy. The receptors originated from a female donor with multiple sclerosis, enrolled in a pregnancy study. Both conserved end residues are trimmed from each CDR3. Fields, in order: V gene, CDR3 protein.

>TRBV18
ASSPKVQQLTHQPQH
>TRBV25-1
ASSGQGDTGELF
>TRBV19
ASSIYLSSIRGEQY
>TRBV20-1
SARDGGEQF
>TRBV19
ASSIVTGVGETQY
>TRBV2
AGDRELRTEAF
>TRBV19
ASSILPLVNQPQH
>TRBV6-4
ASSSPRESSYEQY
>TRBV11-3
ASSGQGNTGELF
>TRBV19
ASSISGTGGLYEQY
>TRBV4-1
ASSQAGTGPTFQETQY
>TRBV9
ASSLRWQGNTGELF
>TRBV7-3
ASSSLGGLSPLH
>TRBV5-1
ASSSRGISAANEQF
>TRBV9
ASSVSSLAGQETQY
>TRBV2
ATPFGGRTDTQY
>TRBV25-1
ASSEQGVGNSPLH
>TRBV29-1
SVELTGTGNYEQY
>TRBV6-1
ASTTSARTDTQY
>TRBV6-5
ASRDRGAGNTIY
>TRBV19
ATGRAQGARDEQF
>TRBV15
ATSRESGGETQY
>TRBV5-6
ASSGTTQY
>TRBV7-3
ASSSGAARSYNEQF
>TRBV6-1
ASSKSPGQIYEQY
>TRBV5-5
ASSPGGGDGYT
>TRBV28
ASSSRAGTGSGGYEQY
>TRBV7-6
ASSVSRTSGGAETQY
>TRBV10-3
AISESLGGTGKGNTEAF
>TRBV5-5
ASSTSGQRGETQY
>TRBV7-9
ASSSGQGVSYGYT
>TRBV5-1
ASQEVSGNTIY
>TRBV5-5
ASSLLLLPSTNEKLF
>TRBV25-1
ASSELGTGAFYEQY
>TRBV7-2
ASSTGLAGSADTQY
>TRBV5-8
ASSLGQGGYQPQH
>TRBV7-9
ASRMGEGYEQY
>TRBV5-4
ASSLGSFYGYT
>TRBV5-1
ASSPWTGQETQY
>TRBV2
ASRKSRSRYEQY
>TRBV7-8
ASSSRDRVSNQPQH
>TRBV2
ASRDRDNSPLH
>TRBV4-3
ASSYRVHEKLF
>TRBV6-1
ASSALTRGFSYNEQF
>TRBV28
ASRQGHSNQPQH
>TRBV9
ASSQGGGGRSNQPQH
>TRBV11-2
ASSLDRASGVWEQY
>TRBV7-3
ASSLSGLDEQF
>TRBV4-2
ASSQAAQFFYEQY
>TRBV7-8
ASSLTTVSSGGYT
>TRBV27
ASSLQRAYNEQF
>TRBV29-1
SASGGANVLT
>TRBV28
ASKGTGSSYEQY
>TRBV19
ASSGRGNTEAF
>TRBV4-1
ASSRTGGTNEKLF
>TRBV2
ASSFSYEQY
>TRBV2
AILPQGSNYGYT
>TRBV7-8
ASSPRGMDRAKSPLH
>TRBV27
ASSLLASGTNEQF